These T cell receptor beta chains were read from a single sample in a study of cytomegalovirus exposure and HLA in healthy donors. Repertoires were generated with immunoSEQ multiplex PCR, while TCRdb's copy carries only in-frame clones and drops some. This sample yields fewer than 250,000 clones, of which around 75% are seen a single time; 1.8% belongs to the top ten. Material: PBMCs. These TCRs come from a woman under 40 in good health and CMV-seronegative. Both conserved end residues are trimmed from each CDR3. Size is stated for part of the rows, as once, few or many counts, or as a class when the clone is expanded.

clone size: few
J gene: TRBJ1-6
V gene: TRBV30
CDR3 protein: AWSLTGGRDSPLH

clone size: NA
J gene: TRBJ1-3
V gene: TRBV6-5
CDR3 protein: ASSYGHSGNTIY

clone size: NA
J gene: TRBJ2-3
V gene: TRBV6-5
CDR3 protein: ASSYVGGGYNTQY

clone size: once
J gene: TRBJ2-7
V gene: TRBV1
CDR3 protein: TSSQKGTSQNEQY

clone size: few
J gene: TRBJ1-6
V gene: TRBV7-9
CDR3 protein: ASSTLTGEDSPLH

clone size: NA
J gene: TRBJ1-1
V gene: TRBV10-3
CDR3 protein: AISEGGADTEAF

clone size: NA
J gene: TRBJ2-3
V gene: TRBV30
CDR3 protein: AWNTGPDTQY

clone size: NA
J gene: TRBJ1-1
V gene: TRBV5-1
CDR3 protein: ASSQGGNEAF

clone size: NA
J gene: TRBJ2-1
V gene: TRBV5-1
CDR3 protein: ASSPGGGENEQF

clone size: NA
J gene: TRBJ2-1
V gene: TRBV7-9
CDR3 protein: ASRRQAEEQF

clone size: NA
J gene: TRBJ2-3
V gene: TRBV25-1
CDR3 protein: ASSDWRGTDTQY

clone size: few
J gene: TRBJ2-2
V gene: TRBV19
CDR3 protein: ASSPTATNTGELF

clone size: NA
J gene: TRBJ1-1
V gene: TRBV5-1
CDR3 protein: ASSFLGQENTEAF

clone size: once
J gene: TRBJ1-2
V gene: TRBV19
CDR3 protein: ASSRQGYGYT

clone size: NA
J gene: TRBJ2-1
V gene: TRBV5-1
CDR3 protein: ASSLTGWQEQF

clone size: NA
J gene: TRBJ1-2
V gene: TRBV7-9
CDR3 protein: ASSFEPGGDYGYT

clone size: NA
J gene: TRBJ2-5
V gene: TRBV30
CDR3 protein: AWSVWGGRGSETQY

clone size: NA
J gene: TRBJ2-7
V gene: TRBV5-6
CDR3 protein: ASSSKRGGIYEQY

clone size: once
J gene: NA
V gene: TRBV12-5
CDR3 protein: ASGLVRRGKRDRDSYEQY

clone size: NA
J gene: TRBJ2-7
V gene: TRBV6-5
CDR3 protein: ASSSGLAPYEQY

clone size: NA
J gene: TRBJ1-1
V gene: TRBV10-1
CDR3 protein: ASSDLAEAF

clone size: NA
J gene: TRBJ2-7
V gene: TRBV5-1
CDR3 protein: ASSLDGLYEQY

clone size: NA
J gene: TRBJ1-2
V gene: TRBV27
CDR3 protein: ASSLNRDRAEGGYP

clone size: NA
J gene: TRBJ1-1
V gene: TRBV30
CDR3 protein: AWIQNPGRGINTEAF

clone size: NA
J gene: TRBJ2-1
V gene: TRBV27
CDR3 protein: ASRSGGYNEQF

clone size: NA
J gene: TRBJ2-3
V gene: TRBV2
CDR3 protein: ASRYQTVPSTDTQY

clone size: once
J gene: TRBJ1-2
V gene: TRBV30
CDR3 protein: AWSAWTDPGYT

clone size: NA
J gene: TRBJ1-2
V gene: TRBV5-6
CDR3 protein: ASSTYMTGGTYGYT

clone size: NA
J gene: TRBJ2-1
V gene: TRBV7-9
CDR3 protein: SSSPPGKGSNEQF

clone size: few
J gene: TRBJ2-4
V gene: TRBV6-1
CDR3 protein: ASGVGNIQY